The 24 T cell receptor beta chains listed next were all sequenced from one sample in a study of CXCR3-negative and CXCR3-positive naive CD8 T cells. Through 5' RACE with UMI labels, the TRB cDNA libraries were prepared. TCRdb reworked the 5' RACE reads into one entry per CDR3 protein, no DNA. In all, the sample yields 43,000 or so distinct CDR3 sequences. The specimen was naive CXCR3- CD8+ T cells from blood. Subset reported: CD45RO-CCR7+CD27+CD95- naive CD8+ T cells lacking CXCR3 (TNR3-). The receptor source for this set is a human donor in good health. Some clones in this sample may be carry-over from other donors' samples.

The chain recombines TRBV7-2 with TRBJ2-5; TCRdb's assignment of TRBD1 cannot be checked, as there is no DNA. Germline lookup yields CDR1 SGHTA and CDR2 FQGNSA. This CDR3 is built from 19 residues. CDR3 residues: CASSPTGGGTGAPSETQYF.

The rearrangement uses TRBV28 and TRBJ2-3; TCRdb's D call of TRBD1 is untestable without DNA. Germline V CDR1 and CDR2: MDHEN, SYDVKM. The CDR3 contains 15 residues. The CDR3 loop is CASRPRDITQDTQYF.

V gene TRBV6-5 combines with J gene TRBJ2-5. The germline V gene has CDR1 MNHEY and CDR2 SVGAGI. This CDR3 region has 15 residues. CDR3 loop: CASSYSTGIQETQYF.

The chain uses TRBV19 and TRBJ2-3. From germline, CDR1 is LNHDA and CDR2 SQIVND (reference sequence). The CDR3 consists of 15 residues. The CDR3 loop is CASSPNGPRGDTQYF.

The chain employs TRBV7-8 and TRBJ1-3; the TCRdb D gene call, TRBD1, has no DNA to confirm it. From germline, CDR1 is SGHVS and CDR2 FQNEAQ. This CDR3 contains 14 residues. CDR3: CASSPPTGENTIYF.

The rearrangement uses TRBV4-3 and TRBJ2-7; TCRdb indicates TRBD1, and absent DNA this call remains unverified. The CDR3 has 13 amino acids. The germline V gene encodes CDR1 LGHNA and CDR2 YSLEER. The CDR3 sequence: CASSQVRGYEQYF.

The chain uses TRBV11-2 and TRBJ1-1; there is no DNA to check the TCRdb D call of TRBD1. The CDR3 is 14 amino acids. In germline, CDR1 is SGHAT, CDR2 FQNNGV. CDR3 sequence reads: CASSLAGENTEAFF.

The genes are TRBV20-1 and TRBJ1-1. This CDR3 region has 11 residues. Per the germline V gene, CDR1 is DFQATT and CDR2 is SNEGSKA (reference sequence). The CDR3 loop reads CSARDGAEAFF.

The rearrangement links TRBV6-1 to TRBJ2-1; TCRdb selects TRBD2, and the lack of DNA leaves this call unchecked. This CDR3 has 14 residues. Looked up from germline, CDR1 is MNHNS and CDR2 is SASEGT. CDR3 loop: CASTQGGEHNEQFF.

The gene calls are TRBV29-1 and TRBJ2-1. Germline CDR1 reads SQVTM; CDR2 reads ANQGSEA. The CDR3 consists of 11 residues. The chain's CDR3 is CSVEESNEQFF.

The chain has TRBV29-1 and TRBJ2-2. The CDR3 extends over 13 amino acids. Germline V gene lookup returns CDR1 SQVTM and CDR2 ANQGSEA. This CDR3 is CSVRQENTGELFF.

V and J are TRBV9 and TRBJ2-1; the TCRdb D gene call, TRBD1, has no DNA to confirm it. Germline assignment: CDR1 SGDLS and CDR2 YYNGEE. The CDR3 length is 13 residues. CDR3 residues: CASSVGPGNEQFF.

V usage is TRBV5-6 and J usage is TRBJ1-2; TCRdb reports TRBD1, a call that lacks DNA to check it against. This CDR3 is 15 amino acids long. Germline V gene sequence: CDR1 SGHDT, CDR2 YYEEEE. The CDR3 here is CASRRPKGEPNGYTF.

This clonotype is identified as medium-sized from frequency. The V gene is TRBV10-1, the J gene TRBJ1-1; TCRdb designates TRBD1, a call that cannot be tested without DNA. The CDR3 totals 13 residues. Germline V CDR1 and CDR2: WNHNN, SYGVQD (reference sequence). The CDR3 loop is CASSELRGTEAFF.

V and J are TRBV5-4 and TRBJ2-1; TCRdb's D call of TRBD2 is untestable without DNA. The CDR3 is 15 amino acids. Germline V lookup: CDR1 SGHNT, CDR2 YYREEE (reference sequence). The CDR3 loop is CASSPAGGSYNEQFF.

This rearrangement joins TRBV30 to TRBJ2-1. CDR1 is GTSNPN and CDR2 is SVGIG in the germline V gene (reference sequence). This CDR3 comprises 15 residues. This CDR3 reads CAWSAPGSSYNEQFF.

The V call is TRBV28, the J call TRBJ2-2; the TCRdb D gene call, TRBD1, has no DNA to confirm it. The length of the CDR3 is 17 residues. Germline lookup yields CDR1 MDHEN and CDR2 SYDVKM. CDR3 sequence reads: CASSSPRDRATTGELFF.

The CDR3 sequence is CSVFDPRQGTYEQYF. The chain has TRBV29-1 and TRBJ2-7; TCRdb's assignment of TRBD1 cannot be checked, as there is no DNA. Germline V gene sequence: CDR1 SQVTM, CDR2 ANQGSEA. The CDR3 spans 15 residues.

The gene calls are TRBV6-2 or TRBV6-3 and TRBJ2-7; with no DNA, the TCRdb D assignment of TRBD1 cannot be verified. The CDR3 spans 16 residues. Germline V gives CDR1 MNHEY, CDR2 SVGEGT. The CDR3 protein is CASIPSTGAAANEQYF.

This sequence joins TRBV19 and TRBJ2-5. Germline assignment: CDR1 LNHDA and CDR2 SQIVND (reference sequence). The CDR3 covers 15 residues. The CDR3 protein is CASSIGLRVQETQYF.

This chain uses TRBV10-3 with TRBJ1-1; TCRdb's D gene call, TRBD1, goes unchecked for lack of DNA. The CDR3 is made up of 12 amino acids. CDR1 and CDR2 from the germline V gene are ENHRY and SYGVKD. CDR3 amino acids: CAISTGDTEAFF.

The rearrangement links TRBV29-1 to TRBJ2-3; as DNA is missing, the TRBD1 call by TCRdb cannot be tested. In germline, CDR1 is SQVTM, CDR2 ANQGSEA. The CDR3 covers 16 residues. CDR3 protein: CSVLYWGGSPTDTQYF.

This sequence joins TRBV29-1 and TRBJ2-7; the TCRdb D gene call, TRBD1, has no DNA to confirm it. Per germline, CDR1 SQVTM and CDR2 ANQGSEA. The CDR3 has 13 amino acids. Here the CDR3 reads CSVLTGGRGEQYF.

The chain couples TRBV7-8 to TRBJ2-1; TCRdb indicates TRBD1, and absent DNA this call remains unverified. The CDR3 length is 13 residues. Germline V gene sequence: CDR1 SGHVS, CDR2 FQNEAQ. This CDR3 is CASSLAQGSPQFF.